This TCR beta chain comes out of a study of cytomegalovirus exposure and HLA in healthy donors. In the study overall: The same platform was used for the roughly 120 validation repertoires and the approximately 670 first-cohort repertoires, a later analysis reported.

The ends were cut back, 0 bases at V and 4 bases at J, with 10 bases in the middle. This CDR3 region has 14 residues. CDR1 and CDR2 (germline): LNHNV, YYDKDF (reference sequence). Measured with immunoSEQ multiplex PCR; TCRdb has only the in-frame clones, and not every one. The data hold 150,000 to 200,000 clones, with around nine tenths observed a single time. The TCR was taken from a man aged 18 to 30 in good health and CMV-seropositive. The material sequenced was PBMCs. The chain joins TRBV15 to TRBJ2-7; tentative D call: TRBD1 (6 bases). This CDR3 reads CATSRDRGLYEQYF. Written as DNA, the CDR3 is TGTGCCACCAGCAGAGACAGGGGCTTGTACGAGCAGTACTTC.